This TCR beta chain was found in a study of blood T cell repertoires in COVID-19 (TCRdb year 2020). Regarding the research as a whole: The collaborator samples originated in the United States, Italy and Spain and spanned the acute and convalescent phases of COVID-19. The material from the prospective study consisted of cDNA or gDNA derived from T cells, B-cell-depleted T cells, or PBMCs. The dataset comprised deeply sampled blood TCRbeta repertoires from subjects exposed to, actively infected with, or recovered from COVID-19. The repertoires were released in a freely available public database intended as a resource for research on the immune response to SARS-CoV-2. The samples were drawn from the first 160 participants of the ongoing ImmuneRACE study and from 1,254 subjects provided by 6 global collaborators. The sample metadata nearly always contained a de-identified subject ID, COVID-19 status, age in years and sex. Where available, HLA class I and class II types were taken from metadata supplied by the sample provider and were not determined by assay-based typing.

TCRbeta CDR3 regions were amplified from genomic DNA using the immunoSEQ Assay, a bias-controlled multiplex PCR. As for the authors' bioinformatics: Within the assay, amplification of reference gene primers was used to estimate how many nucleated cells each sample contained. To quantify the absolute abundance of each unique TCRbeta CDR3 rearrangement, sequence reads were collapsed and filtered. For each sample, productive Simpson clonality was calculated by taking the square root of Simpson's diversity index across productive rearrangements. Entries here come from immuneACCESS through TCRdb and include only in-frame sequences with V and J called. Some clones fail to appear in such tables; in the studies checked, an unresolved V gene covers under half of the shortfall, and the cause of the remainder is unknown. The V and J calls and clone size are taken from that table; D and trimming were inferred from the DNA. This sample has 70,000 to 90,000 clones in its table, and around 90% of those were observed once. The top ten clones comprise 6.9% of the sample.

The study at large found these results: The quantity of clinical and demographic metadata differed by source and by participant and was supplied without curation.

A remark on this clone: This receptor's antigen is unknown. Per-base qualities were not stored, and no clone one base away is much larger.

Whole blood was collected in K2EDTA tubes by collaborating institutions according to the institutions' own protocols. Collaborator samples were shipped for TCRbeta analysis as frozen whole blood, isolated PBMCs, or DNA extracted from either sample type. Inclusive of the bounding cysteine and phenylalanine, the CDR3 is 14 residues long. Only the CDR3 part of the read is kept: 42 bases, read in frame from the first base. V is shortened by 4 bases, J by 3 bases, and the region joining them spans 11 bases. The germline V gene provides CDR1 SGHRS and CDR2 YFSETQ. The specimen was peripheral blood. The chain uses TRBV5-1 and TRBJ2-1; confidence is insufficient to name the D gene. The receptor was isolated from a human donor in a cohort sampled during active COVID-19. The DNA sequence is as follows: TGCGCCAGCAGCGGCCAGTATGGCTACAATGAGCAGTTCTTC. Its protein reads: CASSGQYGYNEQFF.